This T cell receptor beta chain appears in the sequencing data of a study of blood T cells in healthy people across ages. Primed by a sample-barcoded 5' primer and a J-beta primer mix, a second PCR proceeded for about 6 to 12 cycles. TCRdb redid the calling of the 5' RACE reads with MiXCR, one entry per CDR3 protein. The sample lists 730,000 or so distinct CDR3 sequences; around 41% were seen once. This clonotype was counted only a few times. Germline V gene lookup returns CDR1 SGHRS and CDR2 YFSETQ. This CDR3 is built from 18 residues. V was clipped by 5 bases and J by 0 bases, with 23 bases between them. Each donor supplied around 9.6 milliliters of peripheral blood.

This receptor was identified in a man older than 75 in good health. The gene calls are TRBV5-1 and TRBJ1-1; D perhaps matches TRBD1 (6 bases). The sequenced sample consisted of blood. CDR3 sequence (DNA): TGCGCCAGCAGTGCGGGGGGGGCCAGGAGGATCATGAACACTGAAGCTTTCTTT. It codes for CASSAGGARRIMNTEAFF.